Listed below are T cell receptor beta chains from one sample, sequenced in a study of T cell repertoires in cytomegalovirus infection. MiXCR was run by TCRdb on the reads, yielding one entry per CDR3 protein. There are about 220,000 distinct CDR3 sequences in the sample; 30% to 45% occur only once, and 55% to 60% lies in the top ten. These TCRs are of unknown antigen specificity. The material sequenced was CD8+ T cells from cultured PBMCs, taken from culture after CMV antigen stimulation. The receptor source for this set is a human donor in good health (CMV status not recorded). Some clones in this sample may be carry-over from other donors' samples. Both conserved end residues are part of each CDR3. A D gene is named only where the DNA matches it firmly. For some rows the clone size is stated as once, few or many, or as a class when expanded; others skip it.

J: TRBJ1-5; V: TRBV2; size: few; D: .; CDR3: CASSSVYSNQPQHF; DNA: TGTGCCAGCAGTTCGGTTTATAGCAATCAGCCCCAGCATTTT
J: TRBJ2-7; V: TRBV7-3; size: few; D: TRBD1; CDR3: CASSPDPGTGSYEQYF; DNA: TGTGCCAGCAGCCCGGACCCCGGGACAGGCTCCTACGAGCAGTACTTC
J: TRBJ1-6; V: TRBV14; size: .; D: .; CDR3: CASSQGRNSPLHF; DNA: TGTGCCAGCAGCCAAGGCCGAAATTCACCCCTCCACTTT
J: TRBJ2-7; V: TRBV27; size: once; D: .; CDR3: CASSLGDDYEQYF; DNA: TGTGCCAGCAGTTTAGGGGACGACTACGAGCAGTACTTC
J: TRBJ2-3; V: TRBV27; size: few; D: .; CDR3: CASSRSGYRGTDTQYF; DNA: TGTGCCAGCAGTAGATCAGGGTACAGGGGCACAGATACGCAGTATTTT
J: TRBJ1-1; V: TRBV15; size: .; D: TRBD1; CDR3: CATSSRQGNTEAFF; DNA: TGTGCCACCAGCAGTAGACAGGGGAACACTGAAGCTTTCTTT
J: TRBJ2-5; V: TRBV20-1; size: .; D: TRBD2; CDR3: CSARDRGGGLETQYF; DNA: TGCAGTGCTAGAGATCGGGGGGGGGGCTTGGAGACCCAGTACTTC
J: TRBJ2-5; V: TRBV12-5; size: .; D: TRBD2; CDR3: CASGLDSLAGRQETQYF; DNA: TGTGCTAGTGGTTTGGATTCCCTAGCGGGACGGCAAGAGACCCAGTACTTC
J: TRBJ2-2; V: TRBV7-9; size: .; D: .; CDR3: CASSPRTTNTGELFF; DNA: TGTGCCAGCAGCCCCCGGACTACGAACACCGGGGAGCTGTTTTTT
J: TRBJ1-1; V: TRBV19; size: few; D: TRBD1; CDR3: CASNRYEQGVNTEAFF; DNA: TGTGCCAGTAATCGGTATGAACAGGGGGTGAACACTGAAGCTTTCTTT
J: TRBJ2-1; V: TRBV28; size: few; D: .; CDR3: CASTSPPEAYNEQFF; DNA: TGTGCCAGCACTTCACCTCCCGAAGCCTACAATGAGCAGTTCTTC
J: TRBJ2-3; V: TRBV20-1; size: few; D: TRBD1; CDR3: CSARDPLGTGGVGDTQYF; DNA: TGCAGTGCTAGAGACCCCTTAGGGACAGGGGGCGTAGGAGATACGCAGTATTTT
J: TRBJ1-2; V: TRBV7-9; size: .; D: .; CDR3: CASSLVGRGRANYGYTF; DNA: TGTGCCAGCAGCTTAGTTGGCAGGGGAAGGGCTAACTATGGCTACACCTTC
J: TRBJ2-3; V: TRBV27; size: .; D: TRBD1; CDR3: CASSLGQGRYTQYF; DNA: TGTGCCAGCAGTTTGGGACAGGGGAGGTACACGCAGTATTTT
J: TRBJ2-7; V: TRBV7-2; size: .; D: .; CDR3: CASSLVLATYEQYF; DNA: TGTGCCAGCAGCTTAGTATTAGCCACCTACGAGCAGTACTTC
J: TRBJ1-2; V: TRBV27; size: .; D: TRBD1; CDR3: CASSLSGTGPANYGYTF; DNA: TGTGCCAGCAGTCTTTCCGGGACAGGACCAGCTAACTATGGCTACACCTTC
J: TRBJ2-7; V: TRBV2; size: .; D: TRBD2; CDR3: CASGEGNKYEQYF; DNA: TGTGCCAGCGGGGAGGGGAATAAGTACGAGCAGTACTTC
J: TRBJ2-3; V: TRBV7-2; size: .; D: .; CDR3: CASSSPWTPDSTDTQYF; DNA: TGTGCCAGCAGCTCCCCCTGGACTCCTGACTCCACAGATACGCAGTATTTT
J: TRBJ1-2; V: TRBV27; size: few; D: .; CDR3: CASSLSLLGGYGYTF; DNA: TGTGCCAGCAGTTTATCGCTCCTAGGGGGCTATGGCTACACCTTC
J: TRBJ2-7; V: TRBV12-3/TRBV12-4; size: few; D: TRBD1; CDR3: CASDRGGLYEQYF; DNA: TGTGCCAGCGACAGGGGGGGACTCTACGAGCAGTACTTC
J: TRBJ2-7; V: TRBV27; size: .; D: TRBD1; CDR3: CASRRDRGYDEQYF; DNA: TGTGCCAGCCGAAGAGACAGGGGGTACGACGAGCAGTACTTC
J: TRBJ2-1; V: TRBV20-1; size: .; D: .; CDR3: CSARDTLGVDNEQFF; DNA: TGCAGTGCTAGAGATACCCTAGGGGTAGACAATGAGCAGTTCTTC
J: TRBJ2-1; V: TRBV7-6; size: few; D: .; CDR3: CASSLVGWDGNNEQFF; DNA: TGTGCCAGCAGCTTAGTTGGTTGGGACGGTAACAATGAGCAGTTCTTC
J: TRBJ2-2; V: TRBV28; size: few; D: .; CDR3: CASSPEGVSGWMIGELFF; DNA: TGTGCCAGCAGTCCCGAGGGGGTGTCGGGGTGGATGATCGGGGAGCTGTTTTTT
J: TRBJ1-2; V: TRBV15; size: .; D: .; CDR3: CATSRSSTGTFYGYTF; DNA: TGTGCCACCAGCAGGTCCTCAACAGGGACGTTCTATGGCTACACCTTC
J: TRBJ2-7; V: TRBV6-5; size: many; D: .; CDR3: CASSYSWRGGPSEQYF; DNA: TGTGCCAGCAGTTACTCGTGGAGGGGGGGGCCTAGCGAGCAGTACTTC
J: TRBJ1-3; V: TRBV7-9; size: few; D: .; CDR3: CASSLEGFGNTIYF; DNA: TGTGCCAGCAGCTTGGAAGGGTTTGGAAACACCATATATTTT
J: TRBJ2-7; V: TRBV11-1; size: few; D: TRBD2; CDR3: CASSLSGTSYEQYF; DNA: TGTGCCAGCAGCCTTAGCGGGACCTCCTACGAGCAGTACTTC
J: TRBJ2-7; V: TRBV6-6; size: .; D: .; CDR3: CASSSPGQFSYEQYF; DNA: TGTGCCAGCAGTTCCCCAGGTCAATTCTCCTACGAGCAGTACTTC
J: TRBJ1-5; V: TRBV12-3/TRBV12-4; size: few; D: TRBD1; CDR3: CASSLGQTSNQPQHF; DNA: TGTGCCAGCAGTTTGGGACAGACAAGCAATCAGCCCCAGCATTTT
J: TRBJ1-1; V: TRBV19; size: few; D: .; CDR3: CASTERQDFMNTEAFF; DNA: TGTGCCAGTACCGAAAGACAGGACTTCATGAACACTGAAGCTTTCTTT
J: TRBJ2-3; V: TRBV7-2; size: many; D: .; CDR3: CASSLIARGGGQGVDTQYF; DNA: TGTGCCAGCAGCTTAATCGCGAGGGGGGGGGGGCAAGGGGTAGATACGCAGTATTTT
J: TRBJ2-7; V: TRBV10-3; size: .; D: TRBD2; CDR3: CAISESNLAGGTYEQYF; DNA: TGTGCCATCAGTGAGTCCAACCTAGCGGGAGGGACCTACGAGCAGTACTTC
J: TRBJ2-5; V: TRBV19; size: .; D: TRBD2; CDR3: CASRRRSGADRETQYF; DNA: TGTGCCAGTAGGAGGAGGAGCGGGGCCGACCGGGAGACCCAGTACTTC
J: TRBJ1-6; V: TRBV7-6; size: few; D: TRBD1; CDR3: CASSWGQGGNSPLHF; DNA: TGTGCCAGCAGCTGGGGACAGGGCGGTAATTCACCCCTCCACTTT
J: TRBJ2-1; V: TRBV7-2; size: many; D: .; CDR3: CASSLGGKRNEQFF; DNA: TGTGCCAGCAGCTTAGGCGGGAAACGCAATGAGCAGTTCTTC
J: TRBJ2-3; V: TRBV2; size: .; D: .; CDR3: CAFLNREEDTDTQYF; DNA: TGTGCCTTCCTGAACAGGGAGGAGGACACAGATACGCAGTATTTT
J: TRBJ2-7; V: TRBV5-8; size: .; D: .; CDR3: CASTFSLQAGSYVQYF; DNA: TGTGCCAGCACCTTTTCCCTCCAGGCCGGCTCCTACGTTCAGTACTTC
J: TRBJ2-7; V: TRBV6-2/TRBV6-3; size: medium-sized; D: .; CDR3: CASSKGGISYEQYF; DNA: TGTGCCAGCAGTAAGGGAGGAATATCCTACGAGCAGTACTTC
J: TRBJ2-3; V: TRBV5-6; size: .; D: .; CDR3: CASSLEGRYTQYF; DNA: TGTGCCAGCAGCTTGGAAGGCCGATATACGCAGTATTTT
J: TRBJ1-5; V: TRBV6-5; size: .; D: TRBD1; CDR3: CARSFAGGWNQPQHF; DNA: TGTGCCAGAAGTTTCGCAGGGGGCTGGAATCAGCCCCAGCATTTT
J: TRBJ2-1; V: TRBV7-9; size: .; D: .; CDR3: CASRAGPGGDNEQFF; DNA: TGTGCCAGCAGAGCGGGCCCTGGGGGCGACAATGAGCAGTTCTTC
J: TRBJ1-2; V: TRBV18; size: few; D: .; CDR3: CASSPHRVRGYTF; DNA: TGTGCCAGCTCACCACACAGGGTGCGAGGCTACACCTTC
J: TRBJ2-6; V: TRBV20-1; size: .; D: TRBD1; CDR3: CSARRTGQSSGANVLTF; DNA: TGCAGTGCTAGACGGACAGGTCAGAGCTCTGGGGCCAACGTCCTGACTTTC
J: TRBJ2-5; V: TRBV12-5; size: .; D: TRBD1; CDR3: CASAPTGEETQYF; DNA: TGTGCTAGTGCCCCGACAGGGGAAGAGACCCAGTACTTC
J: TRBJ2-1; V: TRBV7-9; size: many; D: TRBD2; CDR3: CASSSRLAGGLGQFF; DNA: TGTGCCAGCAGCTCTAGACTAGCGGGAGGGTTGGGGCAGTTCTTC
J: TRBJ1-2; V: TRBV27; size: .; D: TRBD1; CDR3: CASSLGTGTYGYTF; DNA: TGTGCCAGCAGTTTAGGGACAGGTACCTATGGCTACACCTTC
J: TRBJ2-7; V: TRBV11-2; size: few; D: .; CDR3: CASSLDLEQYF; DNA: TGTGCCAGCAGCTTGGATCTTGAGCAGTACTTC
J: TRBJ2-5; V: TRBV6-1; size: few; D: .; CDR3: CASSDGRFRGTQYF; DNA: TGTGCCAGCAGCGACGGGCGGTTCCGGGGGACCCAGTACTTC
J: TRBJ2-5; V: TRBV12-3/TRBV12-4; size: .; D: .; CDR3: CASRVRGTQETQYF; DNA: TGTGCCAGCAGGGTCAGGGGTACTCAAGAGACCCAGTACTTC
J: TRBJ2-1; V: TRBV12-3/TRBV12-4; size: few; D: TRBD1; CDR3: CASGDRTRLFF; DNA: TGTGCCAGCGGGGACAGGACGAGGCTGTTCTTC
J: TRBJ2-1; V: TRBV7-6; size: many; D: TRBD2; CDR3: CASSSSGGTYNEQFF; DNA: TGTGCCAGCAGTTCCAGCGGGGGAACCTACAATGAGCAGTTCTTC
J: TRBJ2-5; V: TRBV7-9; size: few; D: .; CDR3: CASSVPPEGGRETQYF; DNA: TGTGCCAGCAGCGTTCCCCCGGAGGGAGGTAGGGAGACCCAGTACTTC
J: TRBJ1-3; V: TRBV7-8; size: .; D: TRBD1; CDR3: CASSPYRRTGAGNTIYF; DNA: TGTGCCAGCAGCCCCTACCGCCGGACAGGCGCCGGAAACACCATATATTTT
J: TRBJ1-1; V: TRBV9; size: .; D: .; CDR3: CASSASYRAEAFF; DNA: TGTGCCAGCAGCGCCTCATACAGGGCAGAAGCTTTCTTT
J: TRBJ2-2; V: TRBV7-6; size: .; D: TRBD1; CDR3: CASSDRVPGELFF; DNA: TGTGCCAGCAGCGACAGGGTCCCCGGGGAGCTGTTTTTT
J: TRBJ2-1; V: TRBV20-1; size: .; D: TRBD2; CDR3: CSARDLIGPSGGGYEQFF; DNA: TGCAGTGCTAGAGATCTTATAGGCCCTAGCGGGGGTGGGTATGAGCAGTTCTTC
J: TRBJ2-7; V: TRBV6-5; size: few; D: .; CDR3: CASSYTGDYEQYF; DNA: TGTGCCAGCAGTTACACGGGGGATTACGAGCAGTACTTC
J: TRBJ2-6; V: TRBV27; size: .; D: .; CDR3: CASSPSWDSGANVLTF; DNA: TGTGCCAGCAGCCCATCGTGGGACTCTGGGGCCAACGTCCTGACTTTC